This T cell receptor (beta chain) was identified in a study of response to subunit inactivated influenza vaccine. Germline-derived CDR1 and CDR2 are DFQATT and SNEGSKA (reference sequence). J was trimmed by 5 bases and V by 5 bases; bases with no gene match: 9. There are 14 residues in the CDR3. Study-level points and caveats: T cells newly recruited by each seasonal influenza vaccination are few, the authors suggested.

This clonotype was detected a few times. The antigen is unknown. One entry per CDR3 protein, called by TCRdb with MiXCR from the RT-PCR reads. The data show approximately 700,000 distinct CDR3 sequences, with around 14% seen just once and around a tenth held by the top ten. Sample: PBMCs from blood, taken less than 13 days after vaccination. The TCR was taken from a man over 45 who received an inactivated influenza vaccine. The chain has TRBV20-1 and TRBJ1-2; 9 positions match TRBD1. The CDR3 nucleotides read TGCAGTGCTTGGACAGGGGTACGGGGGTATGGCTACACCTTC. It is translated as CSAWTGVRGYGYTF.